One sample yielded the 17 T cell receptor beta chains listed below, sequenced in a study of shared clonotypes between healthy human individuals. Cells designated naive CD8 were CD45RO-negative and were positively selected for CCR7, with terminally differentiated effector memory CD45RA+ cells excluded. Libraries were prepared by immunoSEQ multiplex PCR; TCRdb keeps only in-frame clonotypes and omits some of them. In the table there are approximately 600,000 clones, approximately 95% of which are singletons. Sequencing was carried out using naive CD8+ T cells sorted from blood. The receptor source for this set is a woman in her 30s in good health.

The rearrangement uses TRBV19 and TRBJ1-5; D not certain. Trimming cost V 7 bases and J 8 bases, with 18 bases left between them. CDR3 length equals 14 residues. Per the germline V gene, CDR1 is LNHDA and CDR2 is SQIVND (reference sequence). The CDR3 DNA reads TGTGCCAGTAAGGCGATGGGGAATTTGGAGCCCCAGCATTTT. This gives the protein CASKAMGNLEPQHF. Full variable domain (missing parts from reference TRBV19 and TRBJ1-5): DGGITQSPKYLFRKEGQNVTLSCEQNLNHDAMYWYRQDPGQGLRLIYYSQIVNDFQKGDIAEGYSVSREKKESFPLTVTSAQKNPTAFYLCASKAMGNLEPQHFGDGTRLSIL.

J is TRBJ2-3 and V is TRBV28, with 13 bases identical to TRBD2. Germline V gives CDR1 MDHEN, CDR2 SYDVKM. The CDR3 is made up of 17 amino acids. V lost 5 bases and J lost 4; bases outside the gene matches: 9. This CDR3 is CASSPGLAGAFSDTQYF. CDR3 coding DNA: TGTGCCAGCAGTCCAGGACTAGCGGGAGCATTCTCAGATACGCAGTATTTT.

This clone has just a few counts. V usage is TRBV4-1 and J usage is TRBJ2-7, with D possibly matching TRBD2 (5 bases). V lost 3 bases to trimming and J lost 0 bases, with 12 bases between them. There are 15 residues in the CDR3. Germline-derived CDR1 and CDR2 are MGHRA and YSYEKL. This chain's CDR3 is CASSHREGTSYEQYF. The CDR3 DNA follows: TGCGCCAGCAGCCACAGAGAGGGCACCTCCTACGAGCAGTACTTC.

V and J are TRBV15 and TRBJ1-2; D is undetermined. In germline, CDR1 is LNHNV, CDR2 YYDKDF (reference sequence). Trimming removed 3 bases from V and 7 bases from J, with 15 bases in between. The CDR3 sequence is 14 residues long. This chain's CDR3 is CATSSSVLSGGYTF. CDR3 sequence (DNA): TGTGCCACCAGCAGTAGTGTGCTCTCTGGTGGCTACACCTTC. Combining the CDR3 with reference TRBV15 and TRBJ1-2 gives the whole variable domain DAMVIQNPRYQVTQFGKPVTLSCSQTLNHNVMYWYQQKSSQAPKLLFHYYDKDFNNEADTPDNFQSRRPNTSFCFLDIRSPGLGDTAMYLCATSSSVLSGGYTFGSGTRLTVV.

This chain uses TRBV7-6 with TRBJ1-1; TRBD1 matches 9 bases. The CDR3 runs to 18 residues. Trimming cost V 2 bases and J 1 base; bases outside gene matches: 11. Germline CDR1 is SGHVS and CDR2 is FNYEAQ. Here the CDR3 reads CASSLTSGLQGANTEAFF. CDR3 DNA sequence: TGTGCCAGCAGCTTAACCTCGGGGTTACAGGGGGCGAACACTGAAGCTTTCTTT. The variable domain in full, completed from reference TRBV7-6 and TRBJ1-1, reads GAGVSQSPRYKVTKRGQDVALRCDPISGHVSLYWYRQALGQGPEFLTYFNYEAQQDKSGLPNDRFSAERPEGSISTLTIQRTEQRDSAMYRCASSLTSGLQGANTEAFFGQGTRLTVV.

The rearrangement links TRBV10-1 to TRBJ2-2, with TRBD2 matching 9 bases. The CDR3 covers 16 residues. Trimming cost V 5 bases and J 6 bases; bases outside gene matches: 10. Germline V gene sequence: CDR1 WNHNN, CDR2 SYGVQD (reference sequence). CDR3 sequence: CASSLFAGGSPGELFF. The CDR3 bases are TGCGCCAGCAGTTTGTTCGCGGGAGGGTCGCCCGGGGAGCTGTTTTTT.

The chain combines TRBV11-2 with TRBJ2-5; 11 bases are a match to TRBD1. The J call is doubtful: the DNA matches TRBJ2-7 better. Germline V CDR1 and CDR2: SGHAT, FQNNGV. This CDR3 has 19 amino acids. The CDR3 DNA sequence: TGTGCCAGCAGCTTGAGTAGGGGCCGAGGACAGGGGGCTTCCTACGAGCAGTACTTC. Translated: CASSLSRGRGQGASYEQYF.

CDR3 nucleotide sequence: TGTGCCAGCAACCAACGGGAGGGGAAAGCGCTAAGCTCCTACGAGCAGTACTTC. Amino acid sequence: CASNQREGKALSSYEQYF. The chain uses TRBV2 and TRBJ2-7; TRBD2 matches at 8 bases. V lost 7 bases, J lost 0 bases, and 17 bases stayed unmatched. Germline lookup yields CDR1 SNHLY and CDR2 FYNNEI. The CDR3 has 18 amino acids.

The chain joins TRBV19 to TRBJ2-4, with TRBD2 matching 7 bases. Germline V gives CDR1 LNHDA, CDR2 SQIVND (reference sequence). V gave up 3 bases and J gave up 3 bases; unmatched junction bases: 2. The CDR3 length is 14 residues. The CDR3 DNA reads TGTGCCAGTAGTATCCGGGACTACAAAAACATTCAGTACTTC. It encodes CASSIRDYKNIQYF. The whole variable domain, remainder taken from reference TRBV19 and TRBJ2-4, is DGGITQSPKYLFRKEGQNVTLSCEQNLNHDAMYWYRQDPGQGLRLIYYSQIVNDFQKGDIAEGYSVSREKKESFPLTVTSAQKNPTAFYLCASSIRDYKNIQYFGAGTRLSVL.

The chain recombines TRBV27 with TRBJ1-1; D gene unclear. This CDR3 spans 14 amino acids. V was shortened by 4 bases and J by 1 base, with 10 bases between the two germline ends. From germline, CDR1 is MNHEY and CDR2 SMNVEV (reference sequence). CDR3 bases: TGTGCCAGCAGTTCTAACCCTCAGAACACTGAAGCTTTCTTT. Amino acids: CASSSNPQNTEAFF.

This chain uses TRBV28 with TRBJ2-7; TRBD2 agrees at 13 bases. CDR3 size: 15 residues. J gave up 3 bases and V 5 bases, and 4 bases lay outside the gene matches. Germline assignment: CDR1 MDHEN and CDR2 SYDVKM. The CDR3 sequence: CASSAGTSGNYEQYF. CDR3 DNA sequence: TGTGCCAGCAGTGCCGGGACTAGCGGGAACTACGAGCAGTACTTC.

The chain couples TRBV5-6 to TRBJ1-5, with D perhaps matching TRBD1 (5 bases). Trimming left V 0 bases short and J 6 bases short, with 10 bases between. CDR3 length: 14 amino acids. Looked up from germline, CDR1 is SGHDT and CDR2 is YYEEEE. CDR3 region: CASSLGQGSQPQHF. DNA of the CDR3: TGTGCCAGCAGCTTGGGGCAGGGAAGTCAGCCCCAGCATTTT.

The V gene is TRBV28, the J gene TRBJ2-3; 7 nucleotides match TRBD1. V lost 3 bases to trimming and J lost 0 bases; unmatched junction nucleotides: 6. CDR3 length: 16 residues. The V gene's germline CDR1 is MDHEN and CDR2 SYDVKM. In DNA form, the CDR3 reads TGTGCCAGCAGTTTTTATGGGACAGCTAGCACAGATACGCAGTATTTT. This sequence encodes CASSFYGTASTDTQYF.

V gene TRBV5-1 combines with J gene TRBJ2-6; D unresolved. With 2 bases removed from V and 1 base from J, the gap between germline ends came to 10 bases. Germline V CDR1 and CDR2: SGHRS, YFSETQ. The CDR3 totals 16 residues. The CDR3 loop reads CASSFYRSSGANVLTF. The CDR3 nucleotides are TGCGCCAGCAGCTTTTATCGTAGTTCTGGGGCCAACGTCCTGACTTTC.

V and J are TRBV27 and TRBJ2-1; tentatively, D is TRBD1 (5 bases). The CDR3 extends over 13 amino acids. V was clipped by 4 bases and J by 6 bases, with 10 bases between them. The germline V gene has CDR1 MNHEY and CDR2 SMNVEV (reference sequence). The CDR3 loop reads CASSSGHLNEQFF. DNA for the CDR3: TGTGCCAGCAGTTCTGGACACCTCAATGAGCAGTTCTTC.

V usage is TRBV28 and J usage is TRBJ1-3; 7 bases are shared with TRBD1. Germline CDR1 is MDHEN and CDR2 is SYDVKM. Trimming cost V 9 bases and J 3 bases; bases outside gene matches: 8. The CDR3 consists of 14 residues. CDR3 DNA: TGTGCCAGTACGACAGGGTGGTTTGGAAACACCATATATTTT. Its translation: CASTTGWFGNTIYF. Filled out from reference TRBV28 and TRBJ1-3, the complete variable domain reads DVKVTQSSRYLVKRTGEKVFLECVQDMDHENMFWYRQDPGLGLRLIYFSYDVKMKEKGDIPEGYSVSREKKERFSLILESASTNQTSMYLCASTTGWFGNTIYFGEGSWLTVV.

In DNA form, the CDR3 reads TGTGCCAGCAGGGCCTCTAGCGGGAAGTCTTACGAGCAGTACTTC. Its translation: CASRASSGKSYEQYF. The chain combines TRBV6-4 with TRBJ2-7; 9 bases are shared with TRBD2. CDR1 is MRHNA, CDR2 SNTAGT, per germline. The V and J ends lost 6 bases and 4 bases, in that order; junction bases with no gene match: 10. This CDR3 has 15 amino acids.